This record covers a single T cell receptor (beta chain). What it binds is unknown. The data derive from a study of cytomegalovirus exposure and HLA in healthy donors. Whole-study findings and limits: Accounts indicate the classifier identified cytomegalovirus status with strong specificity and sensitivity. CMV serostatus was the only recorded immune exposure for donors. In most subjects, TCR beta sequences reportedly gave accurate predictions of HLA-A and HLA-B alleles. In presence/absence analyses, roughly uniform sequencing depth across donors was assumed.

Use of 60 Vbeta and 13 Jbeta primers characterized the PCR. Profiling relied on immunoSEQ multiplex PCR, and the TCRdb table lists in-frame clones only, not all of them. Here the sample spans more than 95,000 clones, roughly 77% being singletons. The sequence derives from a woman aged 25-40 years in good health and CMV-seronegative. The sample taken for sequencing was PBMCs.

CDR3: CATSSSGLAGGRSSYNEQFF. CDR3 coding DNA: TGTGCCACCAGCAGCTCCGGACTAGCGGGAGGACGGAGCTCCTACAATGAGCAGTTCTTC. V is TRBV15 and J is TRBJ2-1; TRBD2 matches 14 bases. CDR1 is LNHNV and CDR2 is YYDKDF in the germline V gene (reference sequence). The CDR3 sequence is 20 residues long. Unmatched junction bases numbered 10, after V lost 3 bases and J lost 0 bases.